This T cell receptor beta chain was recorded in a study of naive and memory T cell subsets. This CDR3 has 13 amino acids. Germline V CDR1 and CDR2: DFQATT, SNEGSKA (reference sequence). V trimming: 3 bases; J trimming: 7 bases; junction bases outside the gene matches: 7. Notes on the study in general: TCRs were reportedly recovered from both biopsy types, mostly tuberculin test sites. More TCRs at tuberculin sites were read as hypersensitivity T cell infiltration.

This clonotype was recorded at least ten times. The antigen remains unidentified. The treatment was: skin biopsy from PPD injection site in Mantoux-positive individual. A UMI-containing oligonucleotide was joined by 3' ligation to the TCR cDNA template. Individuals with a positive Mantoux test gave biopsies from PPD-injected skin. Cells were not sorted; total RNA input targeted roughly 1 to 1000 ng. Amplification of ligated cDNA took four PCR rounds with SP2 and nested alpha and beta constant primers. TCRdb independently ran MiXCR on the UMI-ligation and nested PCR reads; one entry per CDR3 protein. The sample lists under 35,000 distinct CDR3 sequences, about 6.9% occurring once.

The clonotype originates from an adult in good health. The specimen was skin, collected from a tuberculin skin test site. V and J are TRBV20-1 and TRBJ2-5; 8 bases fit TRBD2. The CDR3 DNA reads TGCAGTGCTAGCGGGGGGGGCGTAGGGACCCAGTACTTC. Residues: CSASGGGVGTQYF.